This TCR beta chain came from a study of OX40 agonist ivuxolimab in advanced cancers. Study-wide findings and caveats: The mean number of expanded clones was higher in CD8+ T cells than in CD4+.

This CDR3 has 16 amino acids. J was trimmed by 4 bases and V by 0 bases; bases with no gene match: 9. Germline CDR1 MNHEY, CDR2 SMNVEV (reference sequence). Autoimmune disease history or systemic immunosuppression led to patients being barred. Repertoires were generated with immunoSEQ multiplex PCR, while TCRdb's copy carries only in-frame clones and drops some. Among around 50,000 clones, almost 85% were seen once, and the ten largest hold 0.95% to 1.5%. On this clone itself: Its antigen is unknown.

The rearrangement joins TRBV27 to TRBJ2-7; TRBD1 agrees at 7 bases. Specimen: CD4+ or CD8+ T cells sorted from blood, collected in a trial of the OX40 agonist ivuxolimab. The TCR originated in an adult with an advanced solid tumor such as melanoma, head and neck, liver or kidney cancer. CDR3 nucleotides: TGTGCCAGCAGTTTATCGAGTAGGGGGCTGGGGTACGAGCAGTACTTC. Its protein is CASSLSSRGLGYEQYF.